This T cell receptor (beta chain) was sequenced in a study of cytomegalovirus exposure and HLA in healthy donors. Of note for this clone: What it recognizes is unknown.

General observations from the study: V segments that were indistinguishable, TRBV6-2 and TRBV6-3 among them, were omitted from analysis. Several of the most significant clusters were apparently associated with common viral pathogens in a later analysis. Clonal expansion was found to be greater in HLA-associated TCR beta chains than in equally common others in a later analysis.

Use of 60 Vbeta and 13 Jbeta primers characterized the PCR. Using immunoSEQ multiplex PCR, the repertoire was profiled, and TCRdb retains in-frame clones only, with some absent. In the table there are about 120,000 clones, around 80% of which are singletons. This CDR3 is 15 amino acids long. The germline V gene has CDR1 LNHDA and CDR2 SQIVND (reference sequence). The J segment lost 4 bases and the V segment lost 7 bases, leaving 11 bases of the junction unmatched. This sequence was found in a woman in her forties in good health and CMV-seropositive. This chain links TRBV19 with TRBJ2-7; the match to TRBD2 covers 9 bases. The material sequenced was PBMCs. The CDR3 DNA follows: TGTGCCAGTAACCCGACTAGCGGCGACCTTTACGAGCAGTACTTC. Translation: CASNPTSGDLYEQYF.